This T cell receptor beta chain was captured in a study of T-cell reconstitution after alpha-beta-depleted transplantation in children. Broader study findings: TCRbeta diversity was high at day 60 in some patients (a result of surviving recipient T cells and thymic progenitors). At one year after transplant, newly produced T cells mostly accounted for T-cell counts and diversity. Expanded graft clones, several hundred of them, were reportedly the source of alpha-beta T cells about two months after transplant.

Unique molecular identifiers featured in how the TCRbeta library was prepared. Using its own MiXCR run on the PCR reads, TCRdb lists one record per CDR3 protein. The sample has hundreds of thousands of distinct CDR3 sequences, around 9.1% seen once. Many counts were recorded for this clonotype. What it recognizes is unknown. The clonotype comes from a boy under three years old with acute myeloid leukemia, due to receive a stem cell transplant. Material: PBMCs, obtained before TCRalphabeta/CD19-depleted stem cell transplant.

Here the CDR3 reads CSVLPSGRARRTQYF. The CDR3 coding sequence is TGCAGCGTCCTACCTAGCGGGAGGGCCCGGCGTACGCAGTATTTT. The chain carries TRBV29-1 and TRBJ2-3; 12 nucleotides match TRBD2. The length of the CDR3 is 15 residues. Germline V gives CDR1 SQVTM, CDR2 ANQGSEA. V shed 6 bases and J 8 bases; nucleotides not matched to a gene: 12.